The 22 T cell receptor beta chains in this list originate from one sample, sequenced in a study of Ad26.COV2.S vaccination and SARS-CoV-2 variants. Method: immunoSEQ multiplex PCR; TCRdb's copy keeps in-frame clones and lacks some. The repertoire holds hundreds of thousands of clones, with 89% as singletons. Treatment defined: approximately 18 received Ad26.COV2.S at low or high dose, single or two shots; about 5 received placebo; per-sample allocation not given. Each sample was drawn 63 days after the first injection (of vaccine or placebo). The sample consisted of peripheral blood, taken in a trial of Ad26.COV2.S vaccine versus placebo. These receptors all come from a person between 18 and 60 years old who received the Ad26.COV2.S COVID-19 vaccine or a placebo.

The V gene is TRBV5-4, the J gene TRBJ1-4; no clear D. The germline V gene has CDR1 SGHNT and CDR2 YYREEE (reference sequence). Trimming took off 3 bases at V and 0 bases at J, with 9 bases between the two ends. This CDR3 has 15 residues. CDR3 protein: CASSSRHSTNEKLFF. DNA of the CDR3: TGTGCCAGCAGCTCCCGCCACTCAACTAATGAAAAACTGTTTTTT.

The genes are TRBV12-3 or TRBV12-4 and TRBJ2-7; D ambiguous. V was cut by 6 bases and J by 4 bases, with 13 bases left in between. The CDR3 totals 13 residues. CDR3 region: CASSLKGPYEQYF. CDR3 DNA: TGTGCCAGCAGCTTAAAAGGACCATACGAGCAGTACTTC.

V gene TRBV21-1 combines with J gene TRBJ1-2. TRBV21-1 counts as a pseudogene. This CDR3 region has 11 residues. CDR3 nucleotide sequence: TGTGCCAGCAGCAAAGTAGGAGGCTACACCTTC. Amino acid sequence: CASSKVGGYTF.

The chain employs TRBV6-2 or TRBV6-3 and TRBJ1-1; TRBD1 agrees at 7 bases. There are 15 residues in the CDR3. Germline trimming cut 6 bases from V and 3 bases from J; bases unmatched to any gene: 10. The germline CDR1 and CDR2 sequences are MNHEY and SVGEGT. The CDR3 nucleotides are TGTGCCAGCAGATACGAAAGGGGGCTGGACACTGAAGCTTTCTTT. It codes for CASRYERGLDTEAFF.

This rearrangement joins TRBV7-9 to TRBJ2-3, with 7 bases lining up with TRBD2. The V and J ends lost 7 bases and 4 bases, in that order; junction bases with no gene match: 11. The CDR3 covers 15 residues. Germline-derived CDR1 and CDR2 are SEHNR and FQNEAQ (reference sequence). The CDR3 here is CASTLLGGGADTQYF. CDR3 DNA: TGTGCCAGCACCCTCCTTGGGGGGGGAGCAGATACGCAGTATTTT.

This chain joins TRBV5-1 and TRBJ1-1; D unclear. This CDR3 is built from 13 residues. V shed 4 bases and J shed 4 bases, with 11 bases lying between them. Germline assignment: CDR1 SGHRS and CDR2 YFSETQ. The CDR3 region is CASSRNEGTEAFF. The CDR3 region has the DNA TGCGCCAGCAGCCGGAACGAAGGCACTGAAGCTTTCTTT.

The chain couples TRBV18 to TRBJ2-7; either TRBD1 or TRBD2 may fit D (5 bases each). Germline values: CDR1 KGHSH, CDR2 LQKENI. V lost 4 bases and J lost 6, with 19 bases in between. The CDR3 covers 15 residues. In DNA, the CDR3 is TGTGCCAGCTCACATAAACCGGGGCGCGACCTCGAGCAGTACGTC. Translating gives CASSHKPGRDLEQYV.

The chain couples TRBV29-1 to TRBJ2-2; TRBD1 might be the D (5 bases). CDR1 and CDR2 (germline): SQVTM, ANQGSEA. CDR3 length equals 14 residues. V was clipped by 4 bases and J by 4 bases, with 13 bases between them. The CDR3 DNA is TGCAGCGTTGGAACCCAGGGTGGCACCGGGGAGCTGTTTTTT. Its translation: CSVGTQGGTGELFF.

The gene calls are TRBV6-5 and TRBJ1-1, with D maybe TRBD1 (6 bases). The CDR3 length is 14 residues. The ends were cut back, 7 bases at V and 3 bases at J, with 15 bases in the middle. CDR1 and CDR2 (germline): MNHEY, SVGAGI. CDR3 nucleotides: TGTGCCAGCAATCTTAGGGGGTCCCACACTGAAGCTTTCTTT. Translation: CASNLRGSHTEAFF.

V usage is TRBV2 and J usage is TRBJ2-1; D possibly corresponds to TRBD1 (7 bases). Trimming removed 6 bases from V and 8 bases from J, with 17 bases in between. The CDR3 has 14 residues. The germline gives CDR1 SNHLY, CDR2 FYNNEI. CDR3 sequence reads: CASSPTTGRYEQFF. CDR3 sequence (DNA): TGTGCCAGCAGCCCCACGACAGGGAGGTATGAGCAGTTCTTC.

The rearrangement joins TRBV20-1 to TRBJ2-4; 8 positions agree with TRBD2. CDR3 length: 16 amino acids. CDR1 and CDR2 from the germline V gene are DFQATT and SNEGSKA (reference sequence). The J segment lost 6 bases and the V segment lost 3 bases, leaving 13 bases of the junction unmatched. The DNA for the CDR3 is TGCAGTGCTAGTCCCAGCGGGGGCCAGGCCCGAAACATTCAGTACTTC. Translated, it gives CSASPSGGQARNIQYF.

The chain employs TRBV4-3 and TRBJ2-5; D might be TRBD2 (6 bases). The V and J ends lost 2 bases and 2 bases respectively, with 18 bases between them. The CDR3 has 17 residues. Germline values: CDR1 LGHNA, CDR2 YSLEER. CDR3 protein: CASSQSLDRSGQETQYF. The CDR3, as DNA: TGCGCCAGCAGCCAATCCCTGGACCGGAGCGGGCAAGAGACCCAGTACTTC.

The gene calls are TRBV27 and TRBJ2-3, with 9 bases matching TRBD2. Germline V gene lookup returns CDR1 MNHEY and CDR2 SMNVEV (reference sequence). The CDR3 length is 16 residues. V trimming: 2 bases; J trimming: 4 bases; junction bases outside the gene matches: 7. Written as DNA, the CDR3 is TGTGCCAGCAGTTTAATAGCGGGAGCGGAATCAGATACGCAGTATTTT. Translated: CASSLIAGAESDTQYF.

J is TRBJ2-1 and V is TRBV14; 11 nucleotides align to TRBD2. V shed 5 bases and J 10 bases; nucleotides not matched to a gene: 10. Germline V CDR1 and CDR2: SGHDN, FVKESK. The CDR3 is 15 amino acids. The CDR3 sequence is CASSRTSGSQGEQFF. CDR3 sequence (DNA): TGTGCCAGCAGCAGGACTAGCGGGTCTCAGGGAGAGCAGTTCTTC.

This clone has only one observation. The chain has TRBV5-1 and TRBJ1-1, with D possibly matching TRBD1 (6 bases). Germline lookup yields CDR1 SGHRS and CDR2 YFSETQ. Trimming pared 3 bases from V and 1 base from J, leaving 10 bases between. CDR3 length: 14 residues. This chain's CDR3 is CASSSRTANTEAFF. CDR3 nucleotide sequence: TGCGCCAGCAGCTCACGGACAGCGAACACTGAAGCTTTCTTT.

CDR3 amino acids: CASNTGTSSEQYF. CDR3 coding DNA: TGTGCCAGCAACACCGGGACTAGTAGCGAGCAGTACTTC. This rearrangement joins TRBV11-2 to TRBJ2-7, with 8 positions matching TRBD2. The V gene end was trimmed by 7 bases and the J gene end by 6 bases; junction bases not matched to a gene: 8. CDR3 length: 13 amino acids. Germline-derived CDR1 and CDR2 are SGHAT and FQNNGV.

The V call is TRBV25-1, the J call TRBJ1-1; D is uncertain. Germline CDR1 is MGHDK and CDR2 is SYGVNS. CDR3 size: 11 residues. Deletions cut 6 bases from V and 1 base from J, with 3 bases between. CDR3 loop: CASRSNTEAFF. As DNA, the CDR3 is TGTGCCAGCAGGTCGAACACTGAAGCTTTCTTT.

V usage is TRBV7-3 and J usage is TRBJ2-5, with 11 bases aligning to TRBD2. The J segment lost 4 bases and the V segment lost 5 bases, leaving 15 bases of the junction unmatched. CDR3 length: 18 amino acids. The germline V gene encodes CDR1 SGHTA and CDR2 FQGTGA. CDR3 bases: TGTGCCAGCAGCCCACCGGGACTAGCGGACACAAGGGGAGAGACCCAGTACTTC. Amino acid sequence: CASSPPGLADTRGETQYF.

This clone has a single count. The V and J genes are TRBV5-1 and TRBJ2-2; D remains unclear. The CDR3 contains 15 residues. The V end was cut by 0 bases, the J end by 0 bases, with 6 bases between. Germline V gene data show CDR1 as SGHRS and CDR2 as YFSETQ. CDR3 nucleotide sequence: TGCGCCAGCAGCTTGGTAGATCCGAACACCGGGGAGCTGTTTTTT. This codes for CASSLVDPNTGELFF.

For the CDR3, the DNA is TGTGCCAGCAGCTTAGTGGGGACGGGGAACACTGAAGCTTTCTTT. The encoded protein is CASSLVGTGNTEAFF. The genes are TRBV7-2 and TRBJ1-1; D possibly corresponds to TRBD1 (5 bases). CDR1 SGHTA and CDR2 FQGNSA come from the germline V gene. The germline V and J ends were trimmed by 1 base and 1 base, with 10 bases remaining between them. The CDR3 is made up of 15 amino acids. The full variable domain, in which reference TRBV7-2 and TRBJ1-1 provide the parts outside the CDR3, is GAGVSQSPSNKVTEKGKDVELRCDPISGHTALYWYRQSLGQGLEFLIYFQGNSAPDKSGLPSDRFSAERTGGSVSTLTIQRTQQEDSAVYLCASSLVGTGNTEAFFGQGTRLTVV.

This chain links TRBV7-2 with TRBJ2-1; TRBD2 matches 11 bases. V lost 3 bases to trimming and J lost 4 bases; unmatched junction nucleotides: 2. CDR1 and CDR2 from the germline V gene are SGHTA and FQGNSA. The CDR3 has 15 residues. CDR3 DNA sequence: TGTGCCAGCAGCTTGACTAGCGGGATTTACAATGAGCAGTTCTTC. Translation gives CASSLTSGIYNEQFF.

The chain joins TRBV29-1 to TRBJ1-4; D might be TRBD1 (6 bases). Trimming removed 7 bases from V and 10 bases from J, with 19 bases in between. This CDR3 has 13 residues. Germline values: CDR1 SQVTM, CDR2 ANQGSEA. The CDR3 loop reads CSAEGDRPPKLFF. The DNA of the CDR3 is TGCAGCGCCGAGGGGGACCGTCCTCCAAAACTGTTTTTT.